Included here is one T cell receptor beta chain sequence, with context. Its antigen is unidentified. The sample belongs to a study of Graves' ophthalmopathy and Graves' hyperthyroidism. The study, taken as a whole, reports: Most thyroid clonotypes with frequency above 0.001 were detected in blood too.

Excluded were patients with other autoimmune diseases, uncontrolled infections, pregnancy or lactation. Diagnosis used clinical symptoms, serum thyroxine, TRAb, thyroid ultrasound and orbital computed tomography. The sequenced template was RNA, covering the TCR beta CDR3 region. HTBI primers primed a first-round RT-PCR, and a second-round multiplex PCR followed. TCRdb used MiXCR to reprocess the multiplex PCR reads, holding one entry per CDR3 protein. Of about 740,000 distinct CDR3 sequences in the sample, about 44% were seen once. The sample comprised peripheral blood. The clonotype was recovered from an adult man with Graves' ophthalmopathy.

DNA for the CDR3: TGTGCCATCAGCCCCAGGGAAAAACTGTTTTTT. Translated: CAISPREKLFF. V and J are TRBV10-3 and TRBJ1-4; D is unresolved. Germline CDR1 is ENHRY and CDR2 is SYGVKD. V shed 6 bases and J shed 8 bases, with 7 bases lying between them. The CDR3 sequence is 11 residues long.